Below, 14 T cell receptor beta chains from the same sample are listed, as sequenced in a study of cytomegalovirus exposure and HLA in healthy donors. The assay was immunoSEQ multiplex PCR, and TCRdb's table has in-frame clones only and misses some. The repertoire consists of under 200,000 clones, with about 90% occurring once and the leading ten covering around 5%. Sequences were obtained from PBMCs. The receptors derive from a woman aged 25 to 45 in good health and CMV-seronegative.

This chain links TRBV6-1 with TRBJ2-7; 7 nucleotides align to TRBD1. Losses at the gene ends were 8 bases for V and 6 bases for J; bases not matched to a gene: 13. CDR1 is MNHNS, CDR2 SASEGT, per germline. The CDR3 contains 14 residues. The CDR3 DNA follows: TGTGCCAGCGTCCGGGACAGTCAAGCAGGCGAGCAGTACTTC. It yields the protein CASVRDSQAGEQYF.

This clone occurred a few times. The rearrangement links TRBV20-1 to TRBJ1-1; D remains unclear. Germline values: CDR1 DFQATT, CDR2 SNEGSKA (reference sequence). Trimming stripped 7 bases from V and 3 bases from J, with 9 bases between. This CDR3 is 11 amino acids long. The CDR3 region is CSVTGDTEAFF. CDR3 nucleotides: TGCAGTGTCACTGGAGACACTGAAGCTTTCTTT.

The chain combines TRBV7-2 with TRBJ1-2; TRBD1 aligns across 7 bases. This CDR3 spans 13 amino acids. CDR1 and CDR2 from the germline V gene are SGHTA and FQGNSA. V trimming: 6 bases; J trimming: 8 bases; junction bases outside the gene matches: 9. The DNA for the CDR3 is TGTGCCAGCAGTTCCGGGACAGCAGGCGGCTACACCTTC. The encoded protein is CASSSGTAGGYTF.

This clone has only one observation. This rearrangement joins TRBV10-1 to TRBJ2-2; 8 nucleotides match TRBD1. V shed 3 bases and J 6 bases; nucleotides not matched to a gene: 6. CDR3 length: 15 amino acids. Germline loops: CDR1 WNHNN, CDR2 SYGVQD (reference sequence). CDR3 amino acids: CASSERGQVAGELFF. The CDR3 DNA is TGCGCCAGCAGTGAAAGGGGACAGGTAGCCGGGGAGCTGTTTTTT.

This clone occurred a few times. The rearrangement joins TRBV5-1 to TRBJ2-1; 9 bases are a match to TRBD1. Germline loops: CDR1 SGHRS, CDR2 YFSETQ. J gave up 4 bases and V 0 bases, and 8 bases lay outside the gene matches. The length of the CDR3 is 17 residues. The CDR3 sequence is CASSLEGAQGAYNEQFF. The CDR3 DNA reads TGCGCCAGCAGCTTGGAAGGGGCACAGGGGGCTTACAATGAGCAGTTCTTC. Full variable domain (missing parts from reference TRBV5-1 and TRBJ2-1): KAGVTQTPRYLIKTRGQQVTLSCSPISGHRSVSWYQQTPGQGLQFLFEYFSETQRNKGNFPGRFSGRQFSNSRSEMNVSTLELGDSALYLCASSLEGAQGAYNEQFFGPGTRLTVL.

V usage is TRBV5-1 and J usage is TRBJ2-7, with a tentative D call TRBD1 (6 bases). The CDR3 is made up of 16 amino acids. CDR1 and CDR2 (germline): SGHRS, YFSETQ. Trimming removed 1 base from V and 5 bases from J, with 19 bases in between. CDR3 protein: CASSLFGQQGYDEQYF. CDR3 DNA sequence: TGCGCCAGCAGCTTGTTCGGTCAACAGGGCTACGACGAGCAGTACTTC.

The chain links TRBV28 to TRBJ1-2, with D tentatively TRBD1 (5 bases). Between the trimmed V and J ends, which lost 6 bases and 4 bases, there was a span of 15 bases. Germline loops: CDR1 MDHEN, CDR2 SYDVKM. The CDR3 loop spans 14 amino acids. The CDR3, as DNA: TGTGCCAGCAGCAAAACTGGGGGGGGCTATGGCTACACCTTC. Protein product: CASSKTGGGYGYTF.

The chain is built from TRBV7-2 and TRBJ2-7, with 7 bases identical to TRBD2. The V segment lost 0 bases and the J segment 2 bases; nucleotides outside the gene matches: 7. The CDR3 runs to 16 residues. CDR1 and CDR2 (germline): SGHTA, FQGNSA. For the CDR3, the DNA is TGTGCCAGCAGCTTAGCGTCAGCGGGATCCGCCTACGAGCAGTACTTC. Translated, it gives CASSLASAGSAYEQYF.

The DNA for the CDR3 is TGTGCCAGTAGTAACTCTCGCGGGGGGCTCGGGGAGCTGTTTTTT. This codes for CASSNSRGGLGELFF. The V and J genes are TRBV19 and TRBJ2-2; TRBD2 agrees at 8 bases. The CDR3 runs to 15 residues. Germline loops: CDR1 LNHDA, CDR2 SQIVND (reference sequence). The V gene end was trimmed by 4 bases and the J gene end by 7 bases; junction bases not matched to a gene: 8.

CDR3 loop: CAISEVRLAGGFTPGELFF. The CDR3 nucleotides read TGTGCCATCAGTGAAGTTCGACTAGCGGGAGGATTCACCCCCGGGGAGCTGTTTTTT. V usage is TRBV10-3 and J usage is TRBJ2-2, with 13 bases matching TRBD2. The germline gives CDR1 ENHRY, CDR2 SYGVKD. CDR3 length: 19 residues. V shed 3 bases and J 6 bases; nucleotides not matched to a gene: 13.

The V and J genes are TRBV7-9 and TRBJ2-7, with D possibly matching TRBD1 (5 bases). The CDR3 loop spans 18 amino acids. V was clipped by 0 bases and J by 2 bases, with 20 bases between them. Germline V CDR1 and CDR2: SEHNR, FQNEAQ (reference sequence). CDR3 amino acids: CASSLAFSHEGEAYEQYF. CDR3 coding DNA: TGTGCCAGCAGCTTAGCGTTTAGCCACGAAGGGGAAGCCTACGAGCAGTACTTC.

The CDR3 region has the DNA TGTGCCTGGGAAGCGGAGTTCTCCTACGAGCAGTACTTC. Its translation is CAWEAEFSYEQYF. The chain has TRBV30 and TRBJ2-7; perhaps TRBD2 as D (5 bases). Germline V gene data show CDR1 as GTSNPN and CDR2 as SVGIG (reference sequence). Between the trimmed V and J ends, which lost 5 bases and 0 bases, there was a span of 11 bases. The CDR3 is 13 amino acids. Combining the CDR3 with reference TRBV30 and TRBJ2-7 gives the whole variable domain SQTIHQWPATLVQPVGSPLSLECTVEGTSNPNLYWYRQAAGRGLQLLFYSVGIGQISSEVPQNLSASRPQDRQFILSSKKLLLSDSGFYLCAWEAEFSYEQYFGPGTRLTVT.

V gene TRBV21-1 combines with J gene TRBJ1-2. TRBV21-1 is a pseudogene locus. The CDR3 runs to 14 residues. CDR3 sequence (DNA): TGTGCCAGCAGCTACGGGGGGTTCGTAGGAGGCTACACCTTC. Its protein is CASSYGGFVGGYTF.

The chain is built from TRBV7-2 and TRBJ2-7; the D gene is possibly TRBD1 (6 bases). This CDR3 is built from 14 residues. CDR1 and CDR2 from the germline V gene are SGHTA and FQGNSA. Trimming stripped 3 bases from V and 3 bases from J, with 12 bases between. CDR3 DNA sequence: TGTGCCAGCAGCTTCTCGGACAGTATCTACGAGCAGTACTTC. Translation: CASSFSDSIYEQYF.